This TCR beta chain was captured by sequencing in a study of tissue T cells after allogeneic stem cell transplantation. Produced via immunoSEQ multiplex PCR; TCRdb's table is partial and in-frame only. The data show about 50,000 clones, 73% seen once. Details on this clone: Its antigen is unknown. The listed genes are named as in mouse. The missing CDR3 end, 1 residue past where the read stops, is filled in from the germline J gene.

Study-wide results and caveats: In patients and mice, blood and spleen missed much of tissue repertoire. Motif-based clustering found tissue-specific repertoire signatures shared across patients, though few clones were shared. Some tissue clones might be persisting host cells; their alloreactivity or antigen specificity was not determined. This small cohort was clinically heterogeneous, and sampling depth was a limitation.

The CDR3 totals 16 residues. The germline V and J ends were trimmed by 0 bases and 0 bases, with 13 bases remaining between them. Germline-derived CDR1 and CDR2 are GKSSPN and SITVG. The sequence came from a pool of C57BL/6 mice in good health. The chain has TRBV31 and TRBJ2-5; D perhaps matches TRBD2 (6 bases). The specimen sequenced was sorted cells pooled from one or two spleens. CDR3 loop: CAWSLGTGYNQDTQYF. The CDR3 bases that were read are TGTGCCTGGAGTCTAGGAACTGGGTATAACCAAGACACCCAGTAC.